One sample yielded the 19 T cell receptor beta chains listed below, sequenced in a study of shared clonotypes between healthy human individuals. Method: immunoSEQ multiplex PCR; TCRdb's copy keeps in-frame clones and lacks some. This table holds some 320,000 clones, roughly 84% found once. Sequenced: memory CD8+ T cells sorted from blood. The subset was: CD45RO+ cells pooled with CCR7-negative TemRA cells. Every receptor here comes from a man between 18 and 35 years old in good health.

The chain recombines TRBV5-6 with TRBJ1-1; D call uncertain. The V and J ends lost 2 bases and 1 base respectively, with 9 bases between them. CDR3 size: 14 residues. Germline CDR1 SGHDT, CDR2 YYEEEE. CDR3: CASSLEAGNTEAFF. The CDR3 coding sequence is TGTGCCAGCAGCTTAGAGGCGGGGAACACTGAAGCTTTCTTT. Combining the CDR3 with reference TRBV5-6 and TRBJ1-1 gives the whole variable domain DAGVTQSPTHLIKTRGQQVTLRCSPKSGHDTVSWYQQALGQGPQFIFQYYEEEERQRGNFPDRFSGHQFPNYSSELNVNALLLGDSALYLCASSLEAGNTEAFFGQGTRLTVV.

The V and J genes are TRBV5-3 and TRBJ2-3; no clear D gene. TRBV5-3 is annotated as an ORF whose role is uncertain. V lost 4 bases, J lost 8 bases, and 8 bases lay in between. This CDR3 contains 11 residues. The CDR3 region has the DNA TGTGCCAGAAGCATAAAAGCTACGCAGTATTTT. The encoded protein is CARSIKATQYF.

This clone came up many times. The chain is built from TRBV6-6 and TRBJ2-3; 7 bases line up with TRBD1. In germline, CDR1 is MNHNY, CDR2 SVGAGI (reference sequence). The CDR3 length is 14 residues. The J segment lost 1 base and the V segment lost 5 bases, leaving 3 bases of the junction unmatched. The CDR3 sequence: CASSTGVGTDTQYF. The CDR3 DNA reads TGTGCCAGCAGTACAGGGGTTGGCACAGATACGCAGTATTTT.

This chain links TRBV18 with TRBJ2-1; D ambiguous. The length of the CDR3 is 14 residues. Trimming took off 4 bases at V and 5 bases at J, with 12 bases between the two ends. Germline CDR1 reads KGHSH; CDR2 reads LQKENI. The CDR3 bases are TGTGCCAGCTCACGAGGCAGAACCAACAATGAGCAGTTCTTC. Its translation is CASSRGRTNNEQFF.

This sequence joins TRBV9 and TRBJ2-1; 8 nucleotides match TRBD2. V lost 5 bases and J lost 2; bases outside the gene matches: 6. This CDR3 is built from 15 residues. Germline CDR1 SGDLS, CDR2 YYNGEE. DNA of the CDR3: TGTGCCAGCAGTGCCAGCGGGAGCCCCTACAATGAGCAGTTCTTC. This codes for CASSASGSPYNEQFF.

V is TRBV19 and J is TRBJ2-3; D remains ambiguous. Germline loops: CDR1 LNHDA, CDR2 SQIVND (reference sequence). The CDR3 consists of 14 residues. V was shortened by 4 bases and J by 0 bases, with 8 bases between the two germline ends. The CDR3 nucleotides are TGTGCCAGTAGTAAAGAGGACAGCACAGATACGCAGTATTTT. It encodes CASSKEDSTDTQYF.

This clone has a count of ten or more. This chain joins TRBV6-4 and TRBJ2-1; 14 bases fit TRBD2. The germline V gene encodes CDR1 MRHNA and CDR2 SNTAGT. The length of the CDR3 is 15 residues. V was pared by 3 bases and J by 6 bases, with 1 base of the junction left unmatched. CDR3 bases: TGTGCCAGCAGTGAAGGGACTAGCGGGAGCAATGAGCAGTTCTTC. It encodes CASSEGTSGSNEQFF.

The chain is built from TRBV7-8 and TRBJ1-2, with unresolved D. Germline V gene sequence: CDR1 SGHVS, CDR2 FQNEAQ. This CDR3 is built from 14 residues. Trimming shortened V by 5 bases and J by 4 bases, and 14 bases separated the two germline ends. The CDR3 here is CASSPLALGYGYTF. The CDR3 DNA is TGTGCCAGCAGCCCCTTGGCACTAGGCTATGGCTACACCTTC.

The chain carries TRBV9 and TRBJ2-3, with a tentative D call TRBD2 (6 bases). CDR1 is SGDLS, CDR2 YYNGEE, per germline. V dropped 0 bases and J dropped 4 bases, with 15 bases sitting between them. This CDR3 is built from 16 residues. CDR3 bases: TGTGCCAGCAGCGTAGATCCGGGAGACGTCTCAGATACGCAGTATTTT. Protein: CASSVDPGDVSDTQYF.

The chain carries TRBV27 and TRBJ2-5; D ambiguous. Germline V lookup: CDR1 MNHEY, CDR2 SMNVEV (reference sequence). The CDR3 totals 13 residues. V lost 3 bases and J 4 bases, leaving 9 bases between the germline ends. This CDR3 reads CASSLWLGETQYF. In DNA, the CDR3 is TGTGCCAGCAGTTTGTGGCTTGGAGAGACCCAGTACTTC.

The chain combines TRBV27 with TRBJ2-7; D might be TRBD1 (5 bases). Germline V gene sequence: CDR1 MNHEY, CDR2 SMNVEV (reference sequence). The germline V and J ends were trimmed by 2 bases and 3 bases, with 11 bases remaining between them. The CDR3 totals 14 residues. The CDR3 reads CASSLGAGNYEQYF. For the CDR3, the DNA is TGTGCCAGCAGTTTAGGGGCAGGAAACTACGAGCAGTACTTC.

The J gene is TRBJ1-2, the V gene TRBV10-3; D gene ambiguous. Trimming left V 0 bases short and J 1 base short, with 18 bases between. The germline V gene encodes CDR1 ENHRY and CDR2 SYGVKD. The CDR3 runs to 18 residues. The CDR3: CAISESNSGGLDNYGYTF. In DNA form, the CDR3 reads TGTGCCATCAGTGAGTCGAACAGCGGAGGGTTGGATAACTATGGCTACACCTTC.

V and J are TRBV11-3 and TRBJ1-1; 12 nucleotides line up with TRBD1. Germline-derived CDR1 and CDR2 are SGHNT and YENEEA. With V trimmed by 5 bases and J by 7 bases, 11 bases remained unmatched. The CDR3 covers 16 residues. The CDR3 coding sequence is TGTGCCAGCAGCCCCGGGACAGGGGGCTACGGGGGTGAAGCTTTCTTT. This codes for CASSPGTGGYGGEAFF.

The chain uses TRBV9 and TRBJ1-1, with 7 bases aligning to TRBD1. CDR1 is SGDLS, CDR2 YYNGEE, per germline. The ends lost 3 bases at V and 3 bases at J; junction bases unmatched: 2. The CDR3 length is 13 residues. The CDR3 nucleotides are TGTGCCAGCAGCGACGGGACAGACACTGAAGCTTTCTTT. Its translation: CASSDGTDTEAFF.

This rearrangement joins TRBV6-4 to TRBJ1-6; 10 nucleotides line up with TRBD1. Germline-derived CDR1 and CDR2 are MRHNA and SNTAGT. Unmatched junction bases numbered 5, after V lost 6 bases and J lost 9 bases. CDR3 length: 14 amino acids. Here the CDR3 DNA reads TGTGCCAGCAGCGACAGGGGGCCCGGTTCACCCCTCCACTTT. The encoded protein is CASSDRGPGSPLHF.

This CDR3 reads CARSLAGHSGANVLTF. CDR3 bases: TGTGCCAGAAGCTTGGCGGGACACTCTGGGGCCAACGTCCTGACTTTC. The genes are TRBV5-3 and TRBJ2-6; possibly TRBD1 for D (6 bases). TRBV5-3 is recorded as an ORF, its role being uncertain. There are 16 residues in the CDR3. V lost 0 bases, J lost 0 bases, and 7 bases lay in between.

The chain links TRBV14 to TRBJ2-5; 11 nucleotides align to TRBD2. The CDR3 runs to 18 residues. Germline V gene data show CDR1 as SGHDN and CDR2 as FVKESK. With V trimmed by 0 bases and J by 1 base, 7 bases remained unmatched. The CDR3 here is CASSQESGTSGAQETQYF. The CDR3 bases are TGTGCCAGCAGCCAAGAATCGGGGACTAGCGGAGCCCAAGAGACCCAGTACTTC. The whole variable domain, remainder taken from reference TRBV14 and TRBJ2-5, is EAGVTQFPSHSVIEKGQTVTLRCDPISGHDNLYWYRRVMGKEIKFLLHFVKESKQDESGMPNNRFLAERTGGTYSTLKVQPAELEDSGVYFCASSQESGTSGAQETQYFGPGTRLLVL.

The rearrangement uses TRBV19 and TRBJ2-7; D remains ambiguous. The CDR3 covers 14 residues. The V end lost 3 bases, the J end lost 3 bases, and 12 bases lay between the germline ends. In germline, CDR1 is LNHDA, CDR2 SQIVND (reference sequence). The CDR3 DNA is TGTGCCAGTAGTATGGGCAGCTTCTTCTACGAGCAGTACTTC. It is translated as CASSMGSFFYEQYF.

The table lists this clone with many counts. CDR3 sequence (DNA): TGCGCCAGCAGCCAAGGACTAGCGGGAGAGGACGAGCAGTACTTC. The encoded protein is CASSQGLAGEDEQYF. V gene TRBV4-3 combines with J gene TRBJ2-7; 12 nucleotides line up with TRBD2. CDR1 is LGHNA and CDR2 is YSLEER in the germline V gene. The CDR3 loop spans 15 amino acids. Trimming removed 1 base from V and 5 bases from J; junction bases left unmatched: 3.